A selection of T cell receptor beta chains follows, all from one sample in a study of OX40 agonist ivuxolimab in advanced cancers. Some clones are missing from TCRdb's copy, which holds only in-frame ones; the method was immunoSEQ multiplex PCR. This table has 52,000 or so clones, approximately 86% appearing once. The sample consisted of CD4+ or CD8+ T cells sorted from blood, taken in a trial of the OX40 agonist ivuxolimab. The receptors derive from an adult with an advanced solid tumor such as melanoma, head and neck, liver or kidney cancer. Each CDR3 is given with its conserved first and last residue. Fields, in order: D gene, clone size, J gene, V gene, CDR3 DNA, CDR3 protein. D genes are given only for firm matches. The size field is filled for only some rows; it gives once, few, many or a size class.

D: NA; size: few; J: TRBJ2-7; V: TRBV4-3; DNA: TGCGCCAGCAGCCAAGATCTAGTGACTACGACACAGTACTTC; CDR3: CASSQDLVTTTQYF
D: NA; size: NA; J: TRBJ2-1; V: TRBV30; DNA: TGTGCCTGGAGTCAAGGGGCGGGCTACAATGAGCAGTTCTTC; CDR3: CAWSQGAGYNEQFF
D: TRBD2; size: NA; J: TRBJ2-1; V: TRBV7-9; DNA: TGTGCCAGCAGTCCGACTAGCATTGAGCAGTTCTTC; CDR3: CASSPTSIEQFF
D: TRBD1; size: NA; J: TRBJ2-2; V: TRBV9; DNA: TGTGCCAGCAGCCGGGACAGGGCCCTTCATAACACCGGGGAGCTGTTTTTT; CDR3: CASSRDRALHNTGELFF
D: NA; size: NA; J: TRBJ1-2; V: TRBV11-2; DNA: TGTGCCAGCAGCTTAGTTGCAGGGGATGGCTACACCTTC; CDR3: CASSLVAGDGYTF
D: NA; size: NA; J: TRBJ1-2; V: TRBV15; DNA: TGTGCCACCAGCAGCCGGGACGCCGGAAACTATGGCTACACCTTC; CDR3: CATSSRDAGNYGYTF
D: NA; size: NA; J: TRBJ2-1; V: TRBV4-1; DNA: TGCGCCAGCAGCGGGGGGACTGACTACAATGAGCAGTTCTTC; CDR3: CASSGGTDYNEQFF
D: NA; size: NA; J: TRBJ1-1; V: TRBV11-3; DNA: TGTGCCAGCAGTACGCCGGGGGTCCGCACTGAAGCTTTCTTT; CDR3: CASSTPGVRTEAFF
D: NA; size: NA; J: TRBJ1-1; V: TRBV7-9; DNA: TGTGCCAGCATCGACATGGGGGACACTGAAGCTTTCTTT; CDR3: CASIDMGDTEAFF
D: NA; size: NA; J: TRBJ1-4; V: TRBV5-6; DNA: TGTGCCAGCAGCTTGGGGAATTACGGGGAGAAACTGTTTTTT; CDR3: CASSLGNYGEKLFF
D: TRBD2; size: few; J: TRBJ2-1; V: TRBV13; DNA: TGTGCCAGCACCCTAGGGACTAGCGGGCCCTACAATGAGCAGTTCTTC; CDR3: CASTLGTSGPYNEQFF
D: TRBD1; size: NA; J: TRBJ1-1; V: TRBV28; DNA: TGTGCCAGCAGGCCGACAGGGCTCGGCACTGAAGCTTTCTTT; CDR3: CASRPTGLGTEAFF
D: NA; size: NA; J: TRBJ1-3; V: TRBV5-4; DNA: TGTGCCAGCACCACCATGGGGCGCTCTGGGGACTCCATATATTTT; CDR3: CASTTMGRSGDSIYF
D: NA; size: NA; J: TRBJ1-5; V: TRBV10-3; DNA: TGTGCCATCAGTGAGGTCGGCAGGTTGGATCAGCCCCAGCATTTT; CDR3: CAISEVGRLDQPQHF
D: NA; size: medium-sized; J: TRBJ2-1; V: TRBV5-5; DNA: TGTGCCAGCAGCTTGTATGTGCGACCAACGGATGAGCAGTTCTTC; CDR3: CASSLYVRPTDEQFF
D: NA; size: NA; J: TRBJ2-1; V: TRBV27; DNA: TGTGCCAGCAGTGCACTACCGACCTACAATGAGCAGTTCTTC; CDR3: CASSALPTYNEQFF
D: NA; size: NA; J: TRBJ2-1; V: TRBV19; DNA: TGTGCCAGTAGTATCTCGCCGGGAGTCCGAGGCAATGAGCAGTTCTTC; CDR3: CASSISPGVRGNEQFF
D: TRBD1; size: NA; J: TRBJ2-7; V: TRBV19; DNA: TGTGCCAGTCAAGAGGCAGGGGGCTCCTACGAGCAGTACTTC; CDR3: CASQEAGGSYEQYF
D: NA; size: NA; J: TRBJ2-1; V: TRBV19; DNA: TGTGCCAGTAGTAAATACAATGAGCAGTTCTTC; CDR3: CASSKYNEQFF
D: NA; size: NA; J: TRBJ2-2; V: TRBV28; DNA: TGTGCCAGCAGGGACCTCGGGCGGGACCCAAACACCGGGGAGCTGTTTTTT; CDR3: CASRDLGRDPNTGELFF
D: NA; size: NA; J: TRBJ1-5; V: TRBV28; DNA: TGTGCCAGCAGTTTGCCAGGGCCCCAATTATATCAGCCCCAGCATTTT; CDR3: CASSLPGPQLYQPQHF
D: NA; size: NA; J: TRBJ1-4; V: TRBV4-1; DNA: TGCGCCAGCAGCCTCAACAGGGCCGACGGAGAAAAACTGTTTTTT; CDR3: CASSLNRADGEKLFF
D: NA; size: NA; J: TRBJ2-1; V: TRBV15; DNA: TGTGCCACCAGCGGAGGGATCATCAATGAGCAGTTCTTC; CDR3: CATSGGIINEQFF
D: TRBD1; size: NA; J: TRBJ1-2; V: TRBV9; DNA: TGTGCCAGCCAAGCAGGGACAGGATTCTATGCCGGCTACACCTTC; CDR3: CASQAGTGFYAGYTF
D: NA; size: once; J: TRBJ2-1; V: TRBV4-1; DNA: TGCGCCAGCAGCCAAGGAGGCGGTTCCTACAATGAGCAGTTCTTC; CDR3: CASSQGGGSYNEQFF
D: TRBD2; size: NA; J: TRBJ2-7; V: TRBV28; DNA: TGTGCCAGCAGTCCTACACTAGCGGGAGGGCCGGGCGAGCAGTACTTC; CDR3: CASSPTLAGGPGEQYF
D: TRBD1; size: few; J: TRBJ1-2; V: TRBV5-6; DNA: TGTGCCAGCAGCTTGGGCCCAGACAGGGGGGGCTATGGCTACACCTTC; CDR3: CASSLGPDRGGYGYTF
D: TRBD2; size: once; J: TRBJ2-2; V: TRBV4-1; DNA: TGCGCCAGCAGCCAGATGACACTAGCGGGGGGGGACCGCACCGGGGAGCTGTTTTTT; CDR3: CASSQMTLAGGDRTGELFF
D: NA; size: NA; J: TRBJ1-2; V: TRBV13; DNA: TGTGCCAGCAGCTTAGGATCCTTAGAATTTAACTATGGCTACACCTTC; CDR3: CASSLGSLEFNYGYTF
D: TRBD1; size: NA; J: TRBJ1-2; V: TRBV27; DNA: TGTGCCAGCAGTTTGGGACAGGGGTCCCTTTATGGCTACACCTTC; CDR3: CASSLGQGSLYGYTF
D: NA; size: NA; J: TRBJ2-2; V: TRBV7-9; DNA: TGTGCCAGCAGCTCAGCGACACCGAACACCGGGGAGCTGTTTTTT; CDR3: CASSSATPNTGELFF
D: NA; size: NA; J: TRBJ2-7; V: TRBV13; DNA: TGTGCCAGCAGCCCACAGGGTCAAGTTTACGAGCAGTACTTC; CDR3: CASSPQGQVYEQYF
D: NA; size: NA; J: TRBJ2-6; V: TRBV10-2; DNA: TGCGCCAGCAGTGACAACACAGACTCTGGGGCCAACGTCCTGACTTTC; CDR3: CASSDNTDSGANVLTF